Each of the 11 T cell receptor beta chains below was sequenced from the same sample in a study of blood T cell repertoires in COVID-19. Assay used: immunoSEQ multiplex PCR; TCRdb lists only in-frame clones, some missing. The sample contains around 94,000 clones, around nine tenths of which appear only once. Material: peripheral blood. The receptors were sampled from a man at least 80 years old with acute or convalescent COVID-19.

This chain joins TRBV4-3 and TRBJ2-3; maybe TRBD2 (5 bases). This CDR3 has 18 amino acids. Germline CDR1 and CDR2: LGHNA and YSLEER. V gave up 0 bases and J gave up 0 bases, with 16 bases separating them. Written as DNA, the CDR3 is TGCGCCAGCAGCCAAGATCTGGCTAGCCGTTCTAGCACAGATACGCAGTATTTT. This codes for CASSQDLASRSSTDTQYF.

The J gene is TRBJ2-3, the V gene TRBV10-2, with 10 bases that match TRBD2. Germline loops: CDR1 WSHSY, CDR2 SAAADI. Germline trimming cut 7 bases from V and 4 bases from J; bases unmatched to any gene: 5. The CDR3 covers 14 residues. The CDR3 here is CASKREGQADTQYF. CDR3 sequence (DNA): TGCGCCAGCAAGCGGGAGGGCCAAGCAGATACGCAGTATTTT.

This clone was seen a single time. The V call is TRBV10-3, the J call TRBJ1-1, with 9 bases aligning to TRBD1. Trimming removed 0 bases from V and 11 bases from J; junction bases left unmatched: 7. This CDR3 has 14 amino acids. From germline, CDR1 is ENHRY and CDR2 SYGVKD. The CDR3 is CAISESRQGVEAFF. The CDR3 region has the DNA TGTGCCATCAGTGAGTCCAGACAGGGGGTAGAGGCTTTCTTT.

The chain carries TRBV5-6 and TRBJ2-5; 7 bases fit TRBD1. Germline V gene lookup returns CDR1 SGHDT and CDR2 YYEEEE. The CDR3 is 15 amino acids. With 0 bases clipped from V and 4 bases from J, the junction kept 6 bases outside the gene matches. CDR3 region: CASSLAGTERETQYF. CDR3 sequence (DNA): TGTGCCAGCAGCTTGGCCGGGACAGAAAGAGAGACCCAGTACTTC.

The rearrangement joins TRBV27 to TRBJ2-3; D is uncertain. V was clipped by 3 bases and J by 3 bases, with 7 bases between them. CDR3 length: 13 residues. Germline V gene data show CDR1 as MNHEY and CDR2 as SMNVEV (reference sequence). The DNA of the CDR3 is TGTGCCAGCAGTTTGCGGTGGACAGATACGCAGTATTTT. Its translation is CASSLRWTDTQYF.

This chain connects TRBV20-1 to TRBJ2-1; D call uncertain. The V end was cut by 3 bases, the J end by 3 bases, with 9 bases between. The length of the CDR3 is 13 residues. Germline CDR1 is DFQATT and CDR2 is SNEGSKA (reference sequence). This CDR3 is CSASLARYNEQFF. As DNA, the CDR3 is TGCAGTGCTAGTCTGGCCCGCTACAATGAGCAGTTCTTC.

The V gene is TRBV6-1, the J gene TRBJ2-2; 11 positions match TRBD2. With 3 bases clipped from V and 6 bases from J, the junction kept 3 bases outside the gene matches. Germline loops: CDR1 MNHNS, CDR2 SASEGT. This CDR3 is built from 15 residues. The CDR3 is CASSDSGRAPGELFF. Here the CDR3 DNA reads TGTGCCAGCAGTGATAGCGGGAGGGCCCCCGGGGAGCTGTTTTTT.

The rearrangement uses TRBV28 and TRBJ1-2; 7 positions agree with TRBD1. Losses at the gene ends were 5 bases for V and 3 bases for J; bases not matched to a gene: 3. Germline assignment: CDR1 MDHEN and CDR2 SYDVKM. The CDR3 runs to 13 residues. The CDR3 protein is CASSKTGYYGYTF. The DNA of the CDR3 is TGTGCCAGCAGTAAGACAGGGTACTATGGCTACACCTTC.

The CDR3 DNA reads TGTGCCAGTAGCCCGACGGGGATCTCTATTAGCGAGCAGTACTTC. Residues: CASSPTGISISEQYF. The chain has TRBV19 and TRBJ2-7; D perhaps matches TRBD2 (5 bases). Germline assignment: CDR1 LNHDA and CDR2 SQIVND (reference sequence). The CDR3 has 15 residues. The germline V and J ends were trimmed by 6 bases and 6 bases, with 21 bases remaining between them.

With regard to this clone: Compared with germline, one end of the junction differs, possibly owing to a read error. This chain's CDR3 is CASSPVAGGKETQYF. CDR3 nucleotides: TGTGCTAGCAGCCCGGTAGCGGGAGGGAAAGAGACCCAGTACTTC. The chain combines TRBV7-7 with TRBJ2-5; 11 bases are shared with TRBD2. This CDR3 is built from 15 residues. The germline V gene has CDR1 SSHAT and CDR2 FNYEAQ (reference sequence).

The gene calls are TRBV19 and TRBJ1-5; a weak D match, TRBD1 (6 bases). CDR1 and CDR2 from the germline V gene are LNHDA and SQIVND (reference sequence). The CDR3 covers 13 residues. The germline V and J ends were trimmed by 4 bases and 3 bases, with 7 bases remaining between them. This CDR3 reads CASSRTVNQPQHF. The CDR3 DNA reads TGTGCCAGTAGTAGGACAGTCAATCAGCCCCAGCATTTT.